This is a list of T cell receptor beta chains from one sample in a study of breast tumors, draining lymph nodes, adjacent tissues. TCRdb fed the multiplex PCR reads into MiXCR, producing one record per CDR3 protein. The sample shows 20,000 to 25,000 distinct CDR3 sequences, around 25% of them seen only once. The sequenced material came from breast tumor tissue. The receptors stem from a female donor with breast cancer. Some clones in this sample may be carry-over from other donors' samples. Each CDR3 is given with its conserved first and last residue.

V gene	J gene	CDR3 protein
TRBV28	TRBJ2-7	CASRASGRYEQYF
TRBV3-1	TRBJ2-2	CASSQQGTGELFF
TRBV6-6	TRBJ2-7	CASSYISGQSYEQYF
TRBV6-1	TRBJ1-1	CASSASGQGEAFF
TRBV27	TRBJ1-2	CASRGQGSYTF
TRBV20-1	TRBJ2-1	CSAPPVGGRSYNEQFF
TRBV6-1	TRBJ2-2	CASSAQGDTGELFF
TRBV24-1	TRBJ2-3	CATSDDRVYGTDTQYF
TRBV28	TRBJ2-7	CASSLEGGAPYEQYF
TRBV6-1	TRBJ2-7	CASGGLAGGGGEQYF
TRBV2	TRBJ2-3	CASSSPGTDRTDTQYF
TRBV20-1	TRBJ1-2	CSTDGVLDYGYTF
TRBV6-6	TRBJ1-1	CASGEAFF
TRBV20-1	TRBJ2-7	CGTRDRAWDTYSYEQYF
TRBV3-1	TRBJ2-6	CASSQGVRGRGANVLTF
TRBV6-4	TRBJ2-1	CASSLWSGNNEQFF
TRBV12-3/TRBV12-4	TRBJ1-5	CASSFSGHTSNQPQHF
TRBV18	TRBJ1-4	CASSPQGSTNEKLFF
TRBV27	TRBJ2-6	CAGRSRGQVISGANVLTF
TRBV28	TRBJ1-4	CASSRTGVDEKLFF
TRBV15	TRBJ1-5	CATSRQKIGGLDQPQHF
TRBV5-8	TRBJ2-1	CASSLTGEGRNEQFF
TRBV7-9	TRBJ1-2	CASSLGIGGSYTF
TRBV20-1	TRBJ2-3	CSARDFSRGAGADTQYF
TRBV15	TRBJ2-1	CATSRGVASGMYNEQFF
TRBV20-1	TRBJ2-2	CSAKGGAGELFF